This T cell receptor (beta chain) was profiled in a study of cytomegalovirus exposure and HLA in healthy donors. Overall study: Unique TCR beta sequences numbering 95 million to 130 million came from 150 million to 200 million T cells in an earlier analysis.

The donors were healthy bone marrow donors. About this clone itself: Its antigen is unidentified.

General study findings and limits: It was confirmed in vitro that a few of the CMV-associated chains were specific for CMV antigens.

The study ran its PCR with 60 Vbeta and 13 Jbeta primers. Method: immunoSEQ multiplex PCR; TCRdb's copy keeps in-frame clones and lacks some. The table shows 150,000 or so clones, with around 78% occurring only once. This TCR was recovered from a woman in her thirties or forties in good health and CMV-seronegative. Sequenced material: PBMCs.

The CDR3 protein is CASSQRQSSYEQYF. For the CDR3, the DNA is TGTGCCAGCAGCCAAAGACAGAGCTCCTACGAGCAGTACTTC. The chain is built from TRBV5-6 and TRBJ2-7; D may be TRBD1 (5 bases). This CDR3 is built from 14 residues. Trimming took 4 bases from V and 0 from J, leaving 11 bases between them. Germline-derived CDR1 and CDR2 are SGHDT and YYEEEE.